One sample yielded the 31 T cell receptor beta chains listed below, sequenced in a study of T cells expressing NK-cell markers. TCRdb re-analyzed the 5' RACE reads; it lists each CDR3 protein once, without DNA. This sample's clone table lists around 260,000 distinct CDR3 sequences. Sample: blood T cells: a sorted CD56 or NKG2C T cell subset, CD4+ or CD8+ T cells, or bulk PBMC T cells (not recorded which). The receptors stem from a woman between 18 and 70 years old in good health.

The gene calls are TRBV4-2 and TRBJ2-2; TCRdb designates TRBD1, a call that cannot be tested without DNA. This CDR3 region has 16 residues. Germline-derived CDR1 and CDR2 are LGHNA and YNFKEQ. The CDR3 region is CASSQTGTANTGELFF.

This chain links TRBV12-3 or TRBV12-4 with TRBJ1-1. The CDR3 length is 14 residues. CDR3 sequence reads: CASSFGQINTEAFF.

The V and J genes are TRBV6-5 and TRBJ1-5; lacking DNA, the TRBD1 call made by TCRdb goes unchecked. CDR1 is MNHEY and CDR2 is SVGAGI in the germline V gene. The CDR3 totals 16 residues. The CDR3 is CASSYSVSGANQPQHF.

The rearrangement uses TRBV5-6 and TRBJ1-5; TCRdb's D call, TRBD1, is unchecked because there is no DNA. The germline gives CDR1 SGHDT, CDR2 YYEEEE. The CDR3 covers 16 residues. The chain's CDR3 is CASSYSGGAFGQPQHF.

The chain uses TRBV7-6 and TRBJ2-1; without DNA, the TCRdb call of TRBD2 cannot be checked. The CDR3 is 16 residues long. The germline CDR1 and CDR2 sequences are SGHVS and FNYEAQ. This CDR3 reads CASSFPSGGGNNEQFF.

This sequence joins TRBV12-3 or TRBV12-4 and TRBJ2-7; the TCRdb call, TRBD1, lacks DNA for checking. There are 13 residues in the CDR3. CDR3 residues: CASTPGQAYEQYF.

The chain links TRBV20-1 to TRBJ2-4; TCRdb returns TRBD1, unconfirmable since there is no DNA. CDR1 is DFQATT, CDR2 SNEGSKA, per germline (reference sequence). There are 17 residues in the CDR3. The CDR3 is CSAIRDRGRAAKNIQYF.

The genes are TRBV7-2 and TRBJ2-4; as DNA is missing, the TRBD1 call by TCRdb cannot be tested. The CDR3 contains 16 residues. The germline V gene has CDR1 SGHTA and CDR2 FQGNSA. This CDR3 is CASSSQAGTRKNIQYF. The variable domain in full, completed from reference TRBV7-2 and TRBJ2-4, reads GAGVSQSPSNKVTEKGKDVELRCDPISGHTALYWYRQSLGQGLEFLIYFQGNSAPDKSGLPSDRFSAERTGGSVSTLTIQRTQQEDSAVYLCASSSQAGTRKNIQYFGAGTRLSVL.

V usage is TRBV12-3 or TRBV12-4 and J usage is TRBJ1-5; the TCRdb D gene call, TRBD1, has no DNA to confirm it. The CDR3 is 15 residues long. CDR3 sequence reads: CASSLAGAINQPQHF.

The genes are TRBV12-3 or TRBV12-4 and TRBJ2-3. The CDR3 has 15 residues. The CDR3 sequence: CASSLYRASTDTQYF.

The J gene is TRBJ2-1, the V gene TRBV4-3; TCRdb's D call, TRBD2, is unchecked because there is no DNA. The CDR3 sequence is 19 residues long. CDR1 LGHNA and CDR2 YSLEER come from the germline V gene. The CDR3 sequence: CASSQDRGLVGGPYNEQFF.

This chain uses TRBV12-3 or TRBV12-4 with TRBJ1-5; as DNA is missing, the TRBD1 call by TCRdb cannot be tested. The CDR3 has 13 residues. The CDR3 sequence: CASSTGANQPQHF.

The chain employs TRBV18 and TRBJ2-1; the TCRdb call, TRBD1, lacks DNA for checking. Germline CDR1 and CDR2: KGHSH and LQKENI. There are 15 residues in the CDR3. This CDR3 reads CASSQGQVYYNEQFF.

The rearrangement links TRBV7-3 to TRBJ2-3. The CDR3 is made up of 14 amino acids. CDR1 and CDR2 from the germline V gene are SGHTA and FQGTGA. CDR3: CASSPSAGSDTQYF.

V usage is TRBV24-1 and J usage is TRBJ2-1; TCRdb proposes TRBD2, but this gene call is untestable without DNA. The CDR3 loop spans 16 amino acids. In germline, CDR1 is KGHDR, CDR2 SFDVKD. CDR3 region: CATSEPSGSVYNEQFF.

The genes are TRBV27 and TRBJ2-1; TCRdb names TRBD2, which stays unverified in the absence of DNA. Germline V gene sequence: CDR1 MNHEY, CDR2 SMNVEV (reference sequence). This CDR3 is 16 amino acids long. The CDR3: CASSLWGTSGYNEQFF.

The V and J genes are TRBV29-1 and TRBJ1-1; TCRdb indicates TRBD1, and absent DNA this call remains unverified. The CDR3 sequence is 17 residues long. Per the germline V gene, CDR1 is SQVTM and CDR2 is ANQGSEA. The CDR3 reads CSVVPPGQGASNTEAFF.

The genes are TRBV20-1 and TRBJ1-5; checking the TCRdb D call of TRBD1 is not possible without DNA. The germline gives CDR1 DFQATT, CDR2 SNEGSKA (reference sequence). The CDR3 loop spans 15 amino acids. The CDR3 reads CSARVRTASNQPQHF.

The V and J genes are TRBV5-4 and TRBJ1-3. CDR3 size: 12 residues. Looked up from germline, CDR1 is SGHNT and CDR2 is YYREEE (reference sequence). The chain's CDR3 is CASSASGNTIYF. The whole variable domain, remainder taken from reference TRBV5-4 and TRBJ1-3, is ETGVTQSPTHLIKTRGQQVTLRCSSQSGHNTVSWYQQALGQGPQFIFQYYREEENGRGNFPPRFSGLQFPNYSSELNVNALELDDSALYLCASSASGNTIYFGEGSWLTVV.

V and J are TRBV7-9 and TRBJ2-3; the D call of TRBD2 rests on TCRdb alone, since no DNA is present to check it. The CDR3 has 15 residues. Germline CDR1 SEHNR, CDR2 FQNEAQ (reference sequence). CDR3 protein: CASTPPLAGKDTQYF.

This chain links TRBV30 with TRBJ2-3. The CDR3 contains 11 residues. Looked up from germline, CDR1 is GTSNPN and CDR2 is SVGIG (reference sequence). CDR3 sequence: CACRKPDTQYF.

The chain is built from TRBV28 and TRBJ1-5; the D call of TRBD1 rests on TCRdb alone, since no DNA is present to check it. The CDR3 totals 14 residues. Germline loops: CDR1 MDHEN, CDR2 SYDVKM. CDR3 loop: CASRPGTANQPQHF. The full variable domain, its missing parts supplied by reference TRBV28 and TRBJ1-5, is DVKVTQSSRYLVKRTGEKVFLECVQDMDHENMFWYRQDPGLGLRLIYFSYDVKMKEKGDIPEGYSVSREKKERFSLILESASTNQTSMYLCASRPGTANQPQHFGDGTRLSIL.

The gene calls are TRBV2 and TRBJ1-1. This CDR3 contains 15 residues. Germline V CDR1 and CDR2: SNHLY, FYNNEI. The CDR3 reads CASSDEGRLNTEAFF.

The rearrangement uses TRBV12-3 or TRBV12-4 and TRBJ1-1. CDR3 length equals 13 residues. The CDR3 here is CASSQGLMAEAFF.

The chain is built from TRBV15 and TRBJ2-7; the TCRdb D gene call, TRBD1, has no DNA to confirm it. CDR1 and CDR2 from the germline V gene are LNHNV and YYDKDF (reference sequence). This CDR3 is built from 13 residues. This CDR3 reads CATSRAGLGEQYF.

J is TRBJ2-7 and V is TRBV20-1; no DNA is available, so the TRBD2 call from TCRdb remains unchecked. The CDR3 loop spans 14 amino acids. In germline, CDR1 is DFQATT, CDR2 SNEGSKA (reference sequence). CDR3 amino acids: CSAVTSGPVDEQYF.

This sequence joins TRBV6-5 and TRBJ1-3. The CDR3 spans 15 residues. CDR1 and CDR2 (germline): MNHEY, SVGAGI. The CDR3 sequence: CASSYGRGIGNTIYF.

V and J are TRBV4-2 and TRBJ1-2; TCRdb's D call, TRBD1, is unchecked because there is no DNA. CDR1 is LGHNA, CDR2 YNFKEQ, per germline. CDR3 length equals 17 residues. This CDR3 reads CASSSHRGRGQNYGYTF.

This chain links TRBV3-1 with TRBJ1-3; TCRdb proposes TRBD1, but this gene call is untestable without DNA. Germline V lookup: CDR1 LGHDT, CDR2 YNNKEL (reference sequence). CDR3 length equals 15 residues. CDR3 loop: CASSPTQGARNTIYF.

The rearrangement joins TRBV7-3 to TRBJ2-1; without DNA, the TCRdb call of TRBD2 cannot be checked. CDR1 SGHTA and CDR2 FQGTGA come from the germline V gene. The CDR3 extends over 15 amino acids. The CDR3 spells CASSLSPSGRNEQFF.

The chain has TRBV20-1 and TRBJ1-1; TCRdb selects TRBD1, and the lack of DNA leaves this call unchecked. This CDR3 comprises 12 residues. The V gene's germline CDR1 is DFQATT and CDR2 SNEGSKA (reference sequence). This chain's CDR3 is CSASDRVTEAFF.